This TCR beta chain was documented in a study of blood T cells in healthy people across ages. This clonotype was found a few times. Antigen unknown. Sample-barcoded 5' priming and a J-beta primer mix drove a second PCR of about 6 to 12 cycles. TCRdb reprocessed the 5' RACE reads via MiXCR and lists one record per CDR3 protein. The sample has more than 450,000 distinct CDR3 sequences, around 27% seen once. Overall study results and limits: The recorded TCR beta diversity per million T cells decreased in a roughly linear manner with age.

The same data also went into a second study, on T cells of mothers and their children. As that report states: A few healthy Caucasian mothers, along with their six children, served as the donors. Compared with unrelated pairs, related mother-child pairs had slightly higher, non-significant overlap.

This sequence originates from a boy younger than 10 in good health. The specimen was blood.

The CDR3 protein is CASRSATETLGYTF. CDR3 bases: TGTGCCAGCAGGTCCGCGACAGAAACGCTTGGCTACACCTTC. This rearrangement joins TRBV7-9 to TRBJ1-2; possibly TRBD1 for D (5 bases). Germline assignment: CDR1 SEHNR and CDR2 FQNEAQ (reference sequence). This CDR3 has 14 amino acids. The ends were cut back, 6 bases at V and 7 bases at J, with 18 bases in the middle. Filled out from reference TRBV7-9 and TRBJ1-2, the complete variable domain reads DTGVSQNPRHKITKRGQNVTFRCDPISEHNRLYWYRQTLGQGPEFLTYFQNEAQLEKSRLLSDRFSAERPKGSFSTLEIQRTEQGDSAMYLCASRSATETLGYTFGSGTRLTVV.